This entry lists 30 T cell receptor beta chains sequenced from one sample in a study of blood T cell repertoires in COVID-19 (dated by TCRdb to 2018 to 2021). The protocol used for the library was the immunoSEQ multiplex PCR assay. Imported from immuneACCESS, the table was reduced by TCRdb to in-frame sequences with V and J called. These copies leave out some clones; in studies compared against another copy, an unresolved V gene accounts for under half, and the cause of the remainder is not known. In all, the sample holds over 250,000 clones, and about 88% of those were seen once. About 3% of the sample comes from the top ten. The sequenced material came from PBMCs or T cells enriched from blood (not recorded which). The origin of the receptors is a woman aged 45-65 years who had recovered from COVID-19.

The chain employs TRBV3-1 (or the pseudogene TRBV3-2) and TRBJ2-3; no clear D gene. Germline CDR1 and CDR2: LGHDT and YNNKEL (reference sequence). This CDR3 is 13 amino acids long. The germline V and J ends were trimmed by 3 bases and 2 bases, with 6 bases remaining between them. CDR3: CASSQQYTDTQYF. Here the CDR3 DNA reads TGTGCCAGCAGCCAGCAGTACACAGATACGCAGTATTTT.

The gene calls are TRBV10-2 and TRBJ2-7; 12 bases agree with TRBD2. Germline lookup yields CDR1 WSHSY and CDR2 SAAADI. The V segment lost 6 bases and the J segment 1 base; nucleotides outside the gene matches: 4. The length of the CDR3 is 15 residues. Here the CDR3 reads CASRAGLAGSYEQYF. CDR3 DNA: TGCGCCAGCAGGGCCGGACTAGCGGGGTCCTACGAGCAGTACTTC.

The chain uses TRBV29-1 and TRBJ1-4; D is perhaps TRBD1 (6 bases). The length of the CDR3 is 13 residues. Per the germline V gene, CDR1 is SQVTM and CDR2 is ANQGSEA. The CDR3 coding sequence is TGCTTTCCCGGGACACCCGCTCGTGAAAAACTGTTTTTT. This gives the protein CFPGTPAREKLFF.

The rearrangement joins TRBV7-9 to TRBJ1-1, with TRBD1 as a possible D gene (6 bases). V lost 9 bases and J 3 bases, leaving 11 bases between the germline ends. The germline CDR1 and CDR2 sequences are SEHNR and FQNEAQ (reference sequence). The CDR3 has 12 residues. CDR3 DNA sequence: TGTGCCAGTCAGGGGAGTTACACTGAAGCTTTCTTT. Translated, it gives CASQGSYTEAFF.

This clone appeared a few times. CDR3 nucleotides: TGTGCCAGTAGTATTCAAAGAGCGAACACTGAAGCTTTCTTT. Its protein product is CASSIQRANTEAFF. The rearrangement uses TRBV19 and TRBJ1-1; D not resolved. Trimming stripped 3 bases from V and 1 base from J, with 9 bases between. The V gene's germline CDR1 is LNHDA and CDR2 SQIVND (reference sequence). The CDR3 consists of 14 residues. Based on the CDR3 plus reference TRBV19 and TRBJ1-1, the full variable domain is DGGITQSPKYLFRKEGQNVTLSCEQNLNHDAMYWYRQDPGQGLRLIYYSQIVNDFQKGDIAEGYSVSREKKESFPLTVTSAQKNPTAFYLCASSIQRANTEAFFGQGTRLTVV.

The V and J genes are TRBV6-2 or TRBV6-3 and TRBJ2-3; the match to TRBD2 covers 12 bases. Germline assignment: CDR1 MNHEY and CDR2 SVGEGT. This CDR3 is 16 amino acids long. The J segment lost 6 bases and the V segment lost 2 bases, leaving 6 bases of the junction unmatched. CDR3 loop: CASSYRLAGAGDTQYF. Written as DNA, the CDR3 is TGTGCCAGCAGTTACCGACTAGCGGGAGCAGGGGATACGCAGTATTTT.

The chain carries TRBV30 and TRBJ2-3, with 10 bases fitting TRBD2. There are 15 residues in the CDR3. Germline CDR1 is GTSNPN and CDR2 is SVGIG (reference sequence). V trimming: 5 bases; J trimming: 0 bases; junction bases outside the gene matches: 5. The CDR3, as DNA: TGTGCCTGGTCGCTAGCGGGAGCGAGCACAGATACGCAGTATTTT. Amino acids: CAWSLAGASTDTQYF.

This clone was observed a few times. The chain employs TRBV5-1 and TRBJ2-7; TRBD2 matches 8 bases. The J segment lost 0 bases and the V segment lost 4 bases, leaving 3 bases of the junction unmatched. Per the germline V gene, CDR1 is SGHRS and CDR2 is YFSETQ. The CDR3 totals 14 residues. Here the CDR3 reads CASSVSGGSYEQYF. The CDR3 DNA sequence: TGCGCCAGCAGCGTCAGCGGGGGCTCCTACGAGCAGTACTTC.

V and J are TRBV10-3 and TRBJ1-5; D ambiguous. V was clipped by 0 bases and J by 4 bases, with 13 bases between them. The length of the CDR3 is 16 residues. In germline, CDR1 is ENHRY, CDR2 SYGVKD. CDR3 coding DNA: TGTGCCATCAGTGAGTCGAGTTCATTTCTTAATCAGCCCCAGCATTTT. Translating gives CAISESSSFLNQPQHF.

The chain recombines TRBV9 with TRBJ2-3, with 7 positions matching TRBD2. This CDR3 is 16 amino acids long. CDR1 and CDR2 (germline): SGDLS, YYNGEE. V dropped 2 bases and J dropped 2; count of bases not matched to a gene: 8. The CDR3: CASSVSSGGNTDTQYF. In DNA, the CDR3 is TGTGCCAGCAGCGTGTCCTCGGGAGGTAACACAGATACGCAGTATTTT.

The CDR3 DNA follows: TGTGCCAGCAGCCCGAGACTAGCGGGAGGACCCTACGAGCAGTACTTC. Amino acids: CASSPRLAGGPYEQYF. The V gene is TRBV7-2, the J gene TRBJ2-7, with TRBD2 identical over 13 bases. J lost 2 bases, V lost 5 bases, and 6 bases had no gene match. CDR1 SGHTA and CDR2 FQGNSA come from the germline V gene. This CDR3 has 16 residues.

The CDR3 is CASSYEPGRNQPQHF. In DNA form, the CDR3 reads TGTGCCAGCAGTTACGAACCCGGGAGAAATCAGCCCCAGCATTTT. The chain employs TRBV6-2 or TRBV6-3 and TRBJ1-5; D not resolved. This CDR3 contains 15 residues. The V and J ends lost 2 bases and 4 bases respectively, with 12 bases between them. In germline, CDR1 is MNHEY, CDR2 SVGEGT.

The CDR3 sequence is CASSQEFGQRKSSGNTIYF. The CDR3 DNA sequence: TGTGCCAGCAGCCAAGAATTCGGACAGCGAAAAAGCTCTGGAAACACCATATATTTT. The J gene is TRBJ1-3, the V gene TRBV14; TRBD1 is a possible D gene (6 bases). Germline V CDR1 and CDR2: SGHDN, FVKESK. Trimming shortened V by 0 bases and J by 0 bases, and 18 bases separated the two germline ends. The CDR3 runs 19 residues.

The CDR3 coding sequence is TGTGCCAGCAGTTACACAACTAGCGGAGAAGAGACCCAGTACTTC. Its protein is CASSYTTSGEETQYF. The chain is built from TRBV6-2 or TRBV6-3 and TRBJ2-5; the match to TRBD2 covers 8 bases. Trimming removed 2 bases from V and 3 bases from J; junction bases left unmatched: 5. Looked up from germline, CDR1 is MNHEY and CDR2 is SVGEGT. There are 15 residues in the CDR3.

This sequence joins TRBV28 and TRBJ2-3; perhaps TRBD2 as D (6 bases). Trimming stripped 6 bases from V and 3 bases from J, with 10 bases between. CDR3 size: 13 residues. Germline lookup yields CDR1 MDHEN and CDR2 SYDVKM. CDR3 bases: TGTGCCAGCAGCCCAGGGACTACAGATACGCAGTATTTT. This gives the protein CASSPGTTDTQYF.

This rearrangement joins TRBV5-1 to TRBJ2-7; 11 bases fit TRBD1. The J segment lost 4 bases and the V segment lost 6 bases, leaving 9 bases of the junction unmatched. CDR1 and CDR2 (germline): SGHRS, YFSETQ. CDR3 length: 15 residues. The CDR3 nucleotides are TGCGCCAGCAACCCAGGACAGGGGGCCCGATACGAGCAGTACTTC. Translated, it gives CASNPGQGARYEQYF.

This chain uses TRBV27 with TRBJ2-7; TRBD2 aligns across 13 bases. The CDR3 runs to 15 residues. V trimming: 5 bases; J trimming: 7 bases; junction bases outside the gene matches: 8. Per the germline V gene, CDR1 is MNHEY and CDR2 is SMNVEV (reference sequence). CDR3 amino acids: CASSPGTSGIGEQYF. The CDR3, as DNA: TGTGCCAGCAGTCCCGGGACTAGCGGGATAGGAGAGCAGTACTTC.

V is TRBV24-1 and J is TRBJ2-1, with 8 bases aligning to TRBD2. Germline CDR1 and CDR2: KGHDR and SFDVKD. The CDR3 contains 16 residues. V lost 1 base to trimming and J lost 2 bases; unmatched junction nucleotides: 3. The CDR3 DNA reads TGTGCCACCAGTGATTTTGCGGGAGGAACCTACAATGAGCAGTTCTTC. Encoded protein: CATSDFAGGTYNEQFF.

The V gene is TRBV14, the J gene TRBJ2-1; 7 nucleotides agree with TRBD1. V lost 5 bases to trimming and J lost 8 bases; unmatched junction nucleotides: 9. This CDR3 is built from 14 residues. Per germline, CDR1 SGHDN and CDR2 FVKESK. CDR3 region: CASSVQGLGDEQFF. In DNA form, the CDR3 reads TGTGCCAGCAGCGTACAGGGGTTGGGCGATGAGCAGTTCTTC.

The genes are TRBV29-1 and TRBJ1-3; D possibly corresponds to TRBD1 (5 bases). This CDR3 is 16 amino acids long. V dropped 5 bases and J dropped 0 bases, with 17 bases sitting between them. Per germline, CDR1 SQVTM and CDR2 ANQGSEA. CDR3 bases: TGCAGCGTTCAAGGGGCTTCTACCCTCTCTGGAAACACCATATATTTT. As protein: CSVQGASTLSGNTIYF.

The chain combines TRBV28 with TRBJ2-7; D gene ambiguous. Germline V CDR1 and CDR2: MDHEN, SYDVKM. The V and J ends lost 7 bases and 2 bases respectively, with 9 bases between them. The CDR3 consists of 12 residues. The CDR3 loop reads CASNTATYEQYF. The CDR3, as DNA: TGTGCCAGCAATACTGCTACCTACGAGCAGTACTTC.

CDR3 residues: CASSFGSGGPSYNEQFF. The CDR3 region has the DNA TGTGCCAGCAGTTTCGGGTCGGGAGGGCCCTCCTACAATGAGCAGTTCTTC. The chain employs TRBV28 and TRBJ2-1, with 8 bases matching TRBD2. V lost 3 bases and J lost 0; bases outside the gene matches: 7. CDR1 MDHEN and CDR2 SYDVKM come from the germline V gene. The CDR3 totals 17 residues.

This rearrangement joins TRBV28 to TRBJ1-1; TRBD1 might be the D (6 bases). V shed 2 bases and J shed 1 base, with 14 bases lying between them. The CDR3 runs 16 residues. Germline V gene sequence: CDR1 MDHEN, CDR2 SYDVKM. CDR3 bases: TGTGCCAGCAGTTTAATGGGTCAGGGGTCGAACACTGAAGCTTTCTTT. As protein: CASSLMGQGSNTEAFF.

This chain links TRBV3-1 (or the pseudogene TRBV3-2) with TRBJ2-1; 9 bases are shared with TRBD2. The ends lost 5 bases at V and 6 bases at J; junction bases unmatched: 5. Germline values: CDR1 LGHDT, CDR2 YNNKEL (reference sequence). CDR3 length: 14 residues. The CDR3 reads CASSAGGLSNEQFF. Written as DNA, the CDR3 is TGTGCCAGCAGCGCGGGGGGGTTATCCAATGAGCAGTTCTTC.

Here the CDR3 DNA reads TGTGCCAGCAGCTTGGTTAGCCTAGCCGGGAACAATGAGCAGTTCTTC. It is translated as CASSLVSLAGNNEQFF. V and J are TRBV5-5 and TRBJ2-1, with a possible D match to TRBD2 (5 bases). Germline V gene data show CDR1 as SGHKS and CDR2 as YYEKEE (reference sequence). This CDR3 comprises 16 residues. V lost 0 bases, J lost 5 bases, and 15 bases lay in between.

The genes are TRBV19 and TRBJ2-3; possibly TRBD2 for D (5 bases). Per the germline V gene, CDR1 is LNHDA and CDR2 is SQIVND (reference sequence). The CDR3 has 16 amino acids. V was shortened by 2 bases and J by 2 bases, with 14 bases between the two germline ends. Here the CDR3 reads CASSIRSSGNTDTQYF. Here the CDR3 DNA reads TGTGCCAGTAGTATACGCTCCAGCGGTAACACAGATACGCAGTATTTT. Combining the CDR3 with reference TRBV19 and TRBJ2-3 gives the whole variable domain DGGITQSPKYLFRKEGQNVTLSCEQNLNHDAMYWYRQDPGQGLRLIYYSQIVNDFQKGDIAEGYSVSREKKESFPLTVTSAQKNPTAFYLCASSIRSSGNTDTQYFGPGTRLTVL.

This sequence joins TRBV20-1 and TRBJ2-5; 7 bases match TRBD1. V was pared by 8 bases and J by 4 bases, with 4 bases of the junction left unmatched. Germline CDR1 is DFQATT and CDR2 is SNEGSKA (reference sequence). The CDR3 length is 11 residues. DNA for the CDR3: TGCAGTAAACAGGGGCGAGAGACCCAGTACTTC. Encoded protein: CSKQGRETQYF.

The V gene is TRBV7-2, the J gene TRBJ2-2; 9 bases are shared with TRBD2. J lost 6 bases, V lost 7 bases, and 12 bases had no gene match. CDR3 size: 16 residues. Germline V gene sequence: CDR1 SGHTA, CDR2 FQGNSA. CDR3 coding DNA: TGTGCCAGCACCGCCAGGGCTAGCGGGGTGTCCGGGGAGCTGTTTTTT. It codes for CASTARASGVSGELFF. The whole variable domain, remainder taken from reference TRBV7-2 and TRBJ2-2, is GAGVSQSPSNKVTEKGKDVELRCDPISGHTALYWYRQSLGQGLEFLIYFQGNSAPDKSGLPSDRFSAERTGGSVSTLTIQRTQQEDSAVYLCASTARASGVSGELFFGEGSRLTVL.

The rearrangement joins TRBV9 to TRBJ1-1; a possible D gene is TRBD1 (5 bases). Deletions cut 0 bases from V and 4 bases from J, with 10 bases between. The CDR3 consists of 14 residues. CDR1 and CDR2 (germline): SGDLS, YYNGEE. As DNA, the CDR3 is TGTGCCAGCAGCGTAGATTACAGGCCCACTGAAGCTTTCTTT. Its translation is CASSVDYRPTEAFF.

CDR3 sequence reads: CASSQGTGQGPGYTF. The CDR3 nucleotides are TGCGCCAGCAGCCAGGGGACAGGGCAGGGTCCTGGCTACACCTTC. The genes are TRBV4-3 and TRBJ1-2, with 9 nucleotides matching TRBD1. CDR1 and CDR2 (germline): LGHNA, YSLEER. The CDR3 loop spans 15 amino acids. V dropped 3 bases and J dropped 7; count of bases not matched to a gene: 9.